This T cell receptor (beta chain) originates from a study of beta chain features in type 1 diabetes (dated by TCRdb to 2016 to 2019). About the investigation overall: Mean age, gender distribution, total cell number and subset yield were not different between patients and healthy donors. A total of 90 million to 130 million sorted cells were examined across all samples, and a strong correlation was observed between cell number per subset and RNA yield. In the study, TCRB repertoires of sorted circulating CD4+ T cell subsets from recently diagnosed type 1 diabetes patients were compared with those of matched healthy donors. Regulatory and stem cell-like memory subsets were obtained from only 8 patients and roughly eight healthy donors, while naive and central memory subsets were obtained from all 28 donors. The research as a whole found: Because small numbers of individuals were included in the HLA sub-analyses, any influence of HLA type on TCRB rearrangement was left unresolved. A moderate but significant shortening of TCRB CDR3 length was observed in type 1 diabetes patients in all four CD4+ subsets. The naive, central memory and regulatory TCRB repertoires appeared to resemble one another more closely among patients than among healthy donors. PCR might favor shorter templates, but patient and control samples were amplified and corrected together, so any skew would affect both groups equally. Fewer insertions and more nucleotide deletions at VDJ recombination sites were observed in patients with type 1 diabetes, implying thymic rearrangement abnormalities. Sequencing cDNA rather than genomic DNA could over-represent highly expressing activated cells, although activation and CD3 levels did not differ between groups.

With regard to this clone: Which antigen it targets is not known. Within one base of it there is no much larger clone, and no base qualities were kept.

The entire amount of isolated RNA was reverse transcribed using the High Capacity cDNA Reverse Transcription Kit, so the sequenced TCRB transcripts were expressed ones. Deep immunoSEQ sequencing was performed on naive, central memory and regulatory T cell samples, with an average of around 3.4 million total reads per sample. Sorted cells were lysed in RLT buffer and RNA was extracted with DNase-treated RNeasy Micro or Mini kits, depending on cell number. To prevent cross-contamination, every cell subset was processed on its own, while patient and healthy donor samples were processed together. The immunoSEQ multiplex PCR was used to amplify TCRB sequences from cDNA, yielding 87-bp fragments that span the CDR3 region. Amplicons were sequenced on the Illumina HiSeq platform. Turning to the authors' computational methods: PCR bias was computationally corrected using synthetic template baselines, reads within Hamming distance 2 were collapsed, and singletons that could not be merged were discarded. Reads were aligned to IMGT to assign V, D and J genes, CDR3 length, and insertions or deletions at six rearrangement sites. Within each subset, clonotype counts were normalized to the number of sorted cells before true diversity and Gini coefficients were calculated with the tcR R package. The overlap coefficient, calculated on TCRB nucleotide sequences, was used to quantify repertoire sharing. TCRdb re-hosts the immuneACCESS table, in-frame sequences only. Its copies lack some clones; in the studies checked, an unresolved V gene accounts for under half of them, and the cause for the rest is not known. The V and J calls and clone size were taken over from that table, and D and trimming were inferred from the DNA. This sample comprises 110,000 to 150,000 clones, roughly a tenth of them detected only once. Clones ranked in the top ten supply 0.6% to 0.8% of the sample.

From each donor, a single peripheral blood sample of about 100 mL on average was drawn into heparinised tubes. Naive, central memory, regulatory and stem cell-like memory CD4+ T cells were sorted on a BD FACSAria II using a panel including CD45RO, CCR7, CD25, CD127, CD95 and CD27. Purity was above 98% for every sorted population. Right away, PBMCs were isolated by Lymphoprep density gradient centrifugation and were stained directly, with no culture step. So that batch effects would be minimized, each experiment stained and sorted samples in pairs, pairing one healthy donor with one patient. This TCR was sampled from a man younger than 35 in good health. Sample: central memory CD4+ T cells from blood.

The CDR3 protein sequence reads: CASSGGYNEQFF. The DNA sequence is given as TGTGCCAGCAGCGGGGGATACAATGAGCAGTTCTTC. The chain is assembled from TRBV6-1 and TRBJ2-1; the D gene is perhaps TRBD2, on 6 matching bases. The germline V gene specifies MNHNS as CDR1 and SASEGT as CDR2. Trimming costs V 6 bases and J 4 bases, and their ends lie 7 bases apart. CDR3 length: 12 amino acids, cysteine to phenylalanine. Just the 36-base CDR3 DNA is kept, in frame starting at base 1.